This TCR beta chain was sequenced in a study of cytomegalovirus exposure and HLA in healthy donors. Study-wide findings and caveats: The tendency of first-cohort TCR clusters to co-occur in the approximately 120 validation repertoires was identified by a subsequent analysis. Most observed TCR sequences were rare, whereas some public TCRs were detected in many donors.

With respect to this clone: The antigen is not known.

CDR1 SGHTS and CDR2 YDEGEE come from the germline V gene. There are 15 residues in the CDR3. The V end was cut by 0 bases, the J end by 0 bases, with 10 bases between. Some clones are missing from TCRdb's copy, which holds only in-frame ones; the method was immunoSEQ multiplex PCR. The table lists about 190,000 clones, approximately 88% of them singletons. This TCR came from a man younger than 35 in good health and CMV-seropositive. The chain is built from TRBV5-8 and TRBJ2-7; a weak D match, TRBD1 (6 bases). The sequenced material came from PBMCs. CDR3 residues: CASSLEGVSSYEQYF. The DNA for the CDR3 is TGTGCCAGCAGCTTGGAGGGGGTCTCCTCCTACGAGCAGTACTTC.